This TCR beta chain stems from a study of radiation and T cells in renal cell carcinoma. Findings and limits, study-wide: No pretreatment tumor biopsies were available for baseline clonotypes.

Trimming pared 3 bases from V and 0 bases from J, leaving 15 bases between. This CDR3 comprises 17 residues. Germline V CDR1 and CDR2: SGDLS, YYNGEE. As to time point: baseline pretreatment blood. Treatment described: 15 Gy SBRT to primary tumor, nephrectomy 4 weeks later. Notes on this clone: What it recognizes is unknown.

Sequencing used immunoSEQ multiplex PCR; TCRdb keeps in-frame clones, though not all of them. The repertoire holds approximately 120,000 clones, with roughly 80% as singletons. The chain employs TRBV9 and TRBJ2-2, with D possibly TRBD1 on 5 matching bases. This receptor was identified in an older woman with renal cell carcinoma. This specimen consisted of blood, obtained from a patient whose treatment included radiotherapy and nephrectomy. The CDR3 nucleotides are TGTGCCAGCAGCGCCGCTCCCTCGACAGCGAACACCGGGGAGCTGTTTTTT. Amino acid sequence: CASSAAPSTANTGELFF.